The T cell receptor (beta chain) described here comes from a study of vaccination effects on CD4 cells after COVID-19. As for the study in general: The median interval between the second dose and post-vaccine sampling was 72 days. Whole-study findings and limits: Marked contraction was observed in infection-induced and vaccine-induced clones late after vaccination.

Here immunoSEQ multiplex PCR was the method, and the copy in TCRdb shows in-frame clones only, minus some. This table holds tens of thousands of clones, over 70% found once. ViraFEST expansion of antigen-specific CD4+ T cells with viral peptide pools preceded sequencing. CD4+ T cell isolation took place after 10 days of culture. Vaccine administered to participants consisted of two doses of either BNT162b2 or mRNA-1273. Culturing of some 1.8 million PBMC per well took place with around 10 IU/ml IL-2 and about 9.3 ug/ml peptides. Half the medium was replaced with IL-2 medium on days 3 and 7. In the case of this clone: Its cognate antigen is unknown.

Germline V lookup: CDR1 SGHTA, CDR2 FQGNSA. Trimming shortened V by 2 bases and J by 9 bases, and 23 bases separated the two germline ends. The CDR3 has 17 residues. The genes are TRBV7-2 and TRBJ2-1, with a possible D match to TRBD2 (6 bases). Sequencing used CD4+ T cells from PBMCs cultured with HCoV-OC43 spike peptides, obtained after COVID-19 vaccination. As to subset: HCoV-OC43 spike overlapping peptide pool stimulation. This clonotype was sampled from a human donor who received a COVID-19 vaccine. The CDR3 reads CASSLLGRARLVGEQFF. CDR3 nucleotides: TGTGCCAGCAGCTTACTTGGAAGGGCCCGACTAGTTGGTGAGCAGTTCTTC.